Below, 10 T cell receptor beta chains from the same sample are listed, as sequenced in a study of PD-1 blockade in classical Hodgkin lymphoma. Brentuximab vedotin exposure varied, and every patient relapsed after autologous stem cell transplantation. Produced via immunoSEQ multiplex PCR; TCRdb's table is partial and in-frame only. This sample carries approximately 46,000 clones, around 70% of them seen once, and the ten largest clones take roughly 11%. The material was peripheral blood mononuclear cells (PBMCs), obtained at baseline. The receptor set was obtained from a human donor with classical Hodgkin lymphoma.

Note on this clone: At one boundary the junction diverges from the germline segment, which might be a read error. This same CDR3 is encoded by further DNA sequences in the sample. V usage is TRBV29-1 and J usage is TRBJ1-2; D not resolved. The CDR3 sequence is 12 residues long. Germline V gives CDR1 SQVTM, CDR2 ANQGSEA. CDR3 region: CSVEAANYGYTF. The CDR3, as DNA: TGCAGCGTCGAAGCCGCTAACTATGGCTACACCTTC.

The table lists this clone with a few counts. V gene TRBV18 combines with J gene TRBJ2-7; unclear D gene. CDR3 length: 13 amino acids. The ends were cut back, 4 bases at V and 7 bases at J, with 14 bases in the middle. Looked up from germline, CDR1 is KGHSH and CDR2 is LQKENI. In DNA form, the CDR3 reads TGTGCCAGCTCACTAGAAGACTGGGTTGAGCAGTACTTC. It yields the protein CASSLEDWVEQYF.

The rearrangement uses TRBV5-1 and TRBJ2-2; D unclear. The CDR3 sequence is 14 residues long. Trimming left V 4 bases short and J 4 bases short, with 11 bases between. Germline V lookup: CDR1 SGHRS, CDR2 YFSETQ. Here the CDR3 DNA reads TGCGCCAGCAGCCTCTGGACGGCCACCGGGGAGCTGTTTTTT. It codes for CASSLWTATGELFF. The complete variable domain, with remaining parts taken from reference TRBV5-1 and TRBJ2-2, reads KAGVTQTPRYLIKTRGQQVTLSCSPISGHRSVSWYQQTPGQGLQFLFEYFSETQRNKGNFPGRFSGRQFSNSRSEMNVSTLELGDSALYLCASSLWTATGELFFGEGSRLTVL.

This chain joins TRBV9 and TRBJ1-6; 10 nucleotides align to TRBD1. Losses at the gene ends were 1 base for V and 10 bases for J; bases not matched to a gene: 5. The CDR3 runs to 15 residues. Germline CDR1 SGDLS, CDR2 YYNGEE. CDR3 DNA: TGTGCCAGCAGCGTATTCGGGACAGGGGAGTCACCCCTCCACTTT. This codes for CASSVFGTGESPLHF.

The CDR3 region is CASSLASQGAVRQYF. CDR3 nucleotide sequence: TGTGCCAGCAGCTTAGCCTCACAGGGCGCAGTTAGGCAGTACTTC. The rearrangement links TRBV11-3 to TRBJ2-7; D perhaps matches TRBD1 (6 bases). The V gene lost 1 base and the J gene lost 9 bases, with 19 bases spanning the gap. The CDR3 consists of 15 residues. Germline V gene data show CDR1 as SGHNT and CDR2 as YENEEA.

This clone is a singleton in its sample. CDR3 region: CAISESSGPNTEAFF. In nucleotides, the CDR3 is TGTGCCATCAGTGAGTCTAGTGGGCCAAACACTGAAGCTTTCTTT. This sequence joins TRBV10-3 and TRBJ1-1; no definite D call. V lost 0 bases, J lost 2 bases, and 10 bases lay in between. The CDR3 totals 15 residues. CDR1 is ENHRY, CDR2 SYGVKD, per germline.

The J gene is TRBJ1-5, the V gene TRBV11-2; tentatively, D is TRBD1 (6 bases). Germline V gene sequence: CDR1 SGHAT, CDR2 FQNNGV. CDR3 length: 15 amino acids. Trimming shortened V by 2 bases and J by 3 bases, and 11 bases separated the two germline ends. CDR3 loop: CASSLRAGANQPQHF. Here the CDR3 DNA reads TGTGCCAGCAGCTTAAGGGCGGGGGCCAATCAGCCCCAGCATTTT.

The chain couples TRBV30 to TRBJ2-2; 12 bases map to TRBD1. This CDR3 contains 15 residues. Trimming at V came to 1 base and at J to 6 bases, leaving 3 bases not matched to a gene. Germline values: CDR1 GTSNPN, CDR2 SVGIG (reference sequence). The CDR3 sequence is CAWSGGQGAAGELFF. The CDR3 DNA is TGTGCCTGGAGTGGGGGACAGGGGGCCGCCGGGGAGCTGTTTTTT.

This chain uses TRBV2 with TRBJ1-2, with no clear D. Trimming took off 6 bases at V and 0 bases at J, with 8 bases between the two ends. There are 13 residues in the CDR3. Germline-derived CDR1 and CDR2 are SNHLY and FYNNEI. DNA of the CDR3: TGTGCCAGCAGCTACGTCCCTAACTATGGCTACACCTTC. Its translation: CASSYVPNYGYTF.

This clone was seen just once. The gene calls are TRBV5-1 and TRBJ2-1, with D uncertain. Trimming cost V 0 bases and J 7 bases, with 8 bases left between them. The CDR3 sequence is 13 residues long. Germline CDR1 SGHRS, CDR2 YFSETQ. The CDR3 DNA reads TGCGCCAGCAGCTTGGTGGTTCCTAATGAGCAGTTCTTC. This codes for CASSLVVPNEQFF.